These 8 T cell receptor beta chains were sequenced from one sample in a study of technical replicates of blood from a handful of donors. Clones were sequenced by immunoSEQ multiplex PCR, and TCRdb holds only the in-frame ones, with some missing. Among approximately 95,000 clones listed, about 95% were seen once. The sequenced material came from T cells isolated from PBMCs. These receptor sequences come from a human donor in good health.

The chain combines TRBV7-3 with TRBJ2-7; 8 bases are a match to TRBD2. Germline loops: CDR1 SGHTA, CDR2 FQGTGA. The CDR3 consists of 15 residues. V trimming: 3 bases; J trimming: 4 bases; junction bases outside the gene matches: 8. The CDR3 DNA reads as TGTGCCAGCAGCTTCTCTGAAGCGGGAGTATACGAGCAGTACTTC. Its translation: CASSFSEAGVYEQYF.

This clone occurred a few times. V and J are TRBV15 and TRBJ1-5; D is unresolved. Trimming removed 1 base at V and 5 bases at J, with 9 bases between. The CDR3 totals 14 residues. The germline gives CDR1 LNHNV, CDR2 YYDKDF (reference sequence). CDR3 in DNA: TGTGCCACCAGCAGAGTAGCGGATCATCAGCCCCAGCATTTT. It specifies CATSRVADHQPQHF.

This clone was observed a single time. For the CDR3, the DNA is TGTGCCAGCAGCTTACAAATTAAGTTGACTAGCGGGAAGTTTCGGAATGAGCAGTTCTTC. Encoded protein: CASSLQIKLTSGKFRNEQFF. The gene calls are TRBV7-6 and TRBJ2-1, with 11 bases that match TRBD2. The germline V gene encodes CDR1 SGHVS and CDR2 FNYEAQ. Trimming removed 2 bases from V and 7 bases from J; junction bases left unmatched: 19. The CDR3 totals 20 residues.

The V and J genes are TRBV7-2 and TRBJ1-5; no reliable D call. V lost 2 bases and J lost 1, with 9 bases in between. The V gene's germline CDR1 is SGHTA and CDR2 FQGNSA. This CDR3 has 15 residues. Here the CDR3 DNA reads TGTGCCAGCAGCTTACGCAGGAGGAGCAATCAGCCCCAGCATTTT. This gives the protein CASSLRRRSNQPQHF.

The chain uses TRBV25-1 and TRBJ2-3, with 8 bases that match TRBD2. V gave up 3 bases and J gave up 0 bases; unmatched junction bases: 5. CDR1 is MGHDK and CDR2 is SYGVNS in the germline V gene. The CDR3 contains 16 residues. The CDR3 nucleotides are TGTGCCAGCAGTGACCCAGCGGGAGTGAGCACAGATACGCAGTATTTT. Amino acids: CASSDPAGVSTDTQYF.

This rearrangement joins TRBV7-2 to TRBJ2-7, with TRBD2 matching over 8 bases. The length of the CDR3 is 15 residues. The germline V gene has CDR1 SGHTA and CDR2 FQGNSA. V was clipped by 5 bases and J by 2 bases; unmatched bases: 8. The CDR3 reads CASSGPGLGTYEQYF. The CDR3 DNA follows: TGTGCCAGCAGCGGGCCGGGACTAGGTACCTACGAGCAGTACTTC.

The chain combines TRBV11-2 with TRBJ2-1, with 11 nucleotides matching TRBD2. Trimming at V came to 1 base and at J to 9 bases, leaving 8 bases not matched to a gene. The CDR3 loop spans 16 amino acids. Per germline, CDR1 SGHAT and CDR2 FQNNGV. CDR3 sequence reads: CASSLGVTSGIGEQFF. Written as DNA, the CDR3 is TGTGCCAGCAGCTTAGGGGTGACTAGCGGGATCGGTGAGCAGTTCTTC.

The DNA for the CDR3 is TGTGCCAGCAGTTCCAACACCCACAGGACCACTGAAGCTTTCTTT. It translates to CASSSNTHRTTEAFF. This sequence joins TRBV6-5 and TRBJ1-1; D is perhaps TRBD1 (5 bases). This CDR3 contains 15 residues. CDR1 is MNHEY and CDR2 is SVGAGI in the germline V gene. The V end lost 4 bases, the J end lost 4 bases, and 16 bases lay between the germline ends.